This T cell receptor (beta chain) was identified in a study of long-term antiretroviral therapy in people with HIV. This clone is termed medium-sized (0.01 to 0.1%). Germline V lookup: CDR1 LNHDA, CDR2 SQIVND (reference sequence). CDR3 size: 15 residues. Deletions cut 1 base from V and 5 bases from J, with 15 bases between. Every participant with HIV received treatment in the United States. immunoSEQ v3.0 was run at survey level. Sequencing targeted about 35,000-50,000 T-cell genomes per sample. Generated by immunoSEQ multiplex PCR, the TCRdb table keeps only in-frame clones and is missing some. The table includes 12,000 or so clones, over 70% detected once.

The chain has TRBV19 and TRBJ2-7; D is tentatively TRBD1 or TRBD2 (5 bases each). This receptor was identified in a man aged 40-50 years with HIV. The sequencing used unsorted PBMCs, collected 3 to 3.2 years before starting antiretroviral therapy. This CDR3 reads CASSIGDGSIDEQYF. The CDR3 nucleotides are TGTGCCAGTAGTATAGGGGACGGATCAATCGACGAGCAGTACTTC.